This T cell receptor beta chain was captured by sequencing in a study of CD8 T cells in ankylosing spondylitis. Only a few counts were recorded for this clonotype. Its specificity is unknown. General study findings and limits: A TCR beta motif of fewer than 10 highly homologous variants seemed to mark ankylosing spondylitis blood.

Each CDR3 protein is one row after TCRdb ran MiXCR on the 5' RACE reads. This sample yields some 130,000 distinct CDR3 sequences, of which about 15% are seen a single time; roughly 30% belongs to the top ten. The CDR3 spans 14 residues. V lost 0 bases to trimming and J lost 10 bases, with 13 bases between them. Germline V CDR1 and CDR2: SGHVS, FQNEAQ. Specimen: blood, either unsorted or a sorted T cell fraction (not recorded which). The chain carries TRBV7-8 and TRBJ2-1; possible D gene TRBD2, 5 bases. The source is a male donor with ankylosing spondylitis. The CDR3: CASSLASRLAEQFF. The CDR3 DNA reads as TGTGCCAGCAGCTTAGCGAGTCGTCTAGCCGAGCAGTTCTTC.